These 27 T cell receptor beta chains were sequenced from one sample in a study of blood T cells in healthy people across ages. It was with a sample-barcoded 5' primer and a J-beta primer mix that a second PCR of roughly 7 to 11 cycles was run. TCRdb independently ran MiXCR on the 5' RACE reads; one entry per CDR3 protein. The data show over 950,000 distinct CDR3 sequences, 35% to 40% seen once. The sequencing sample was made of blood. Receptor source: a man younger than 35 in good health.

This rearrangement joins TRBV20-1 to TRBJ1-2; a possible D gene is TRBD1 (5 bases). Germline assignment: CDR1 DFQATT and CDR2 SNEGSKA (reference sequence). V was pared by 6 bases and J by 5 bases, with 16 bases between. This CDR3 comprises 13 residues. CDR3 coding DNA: TGCAGTGCGAGAACCCCGGGACTTTATGGCTACACCTTC. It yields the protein CSARTPGLYGYTF.

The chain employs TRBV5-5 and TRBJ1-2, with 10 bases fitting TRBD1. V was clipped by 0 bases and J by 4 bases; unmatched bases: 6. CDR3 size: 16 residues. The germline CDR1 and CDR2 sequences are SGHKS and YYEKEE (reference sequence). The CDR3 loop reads CASSLEGTGASYGYTF. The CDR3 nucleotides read TGTGCCAGCAGCTTGGAAGGGACAGGGGCCTCCTATGGCTACACCTTC.

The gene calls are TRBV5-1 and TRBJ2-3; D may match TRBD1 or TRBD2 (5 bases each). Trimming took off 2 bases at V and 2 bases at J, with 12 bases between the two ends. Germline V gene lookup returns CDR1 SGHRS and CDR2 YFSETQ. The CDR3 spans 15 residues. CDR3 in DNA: TGCGCCAGCAGCTTCCGGGACGCGGCCACAGATACGCAGTATTTT. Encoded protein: CASSFRDAATDTQYF.

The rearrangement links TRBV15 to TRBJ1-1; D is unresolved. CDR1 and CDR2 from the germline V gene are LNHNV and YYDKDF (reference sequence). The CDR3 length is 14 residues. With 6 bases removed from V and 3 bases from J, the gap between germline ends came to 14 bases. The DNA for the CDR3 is TGTGCCACCAGGAAGGGCGAGGGAGACACTGAAGCTTTCTTT. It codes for CATRKGEGDTEAFF.

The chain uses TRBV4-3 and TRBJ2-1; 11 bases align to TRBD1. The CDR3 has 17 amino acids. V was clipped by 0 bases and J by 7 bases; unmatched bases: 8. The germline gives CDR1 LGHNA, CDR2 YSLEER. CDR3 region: CASSQEPPGQGVNEQFF. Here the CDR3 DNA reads TGCGCCAGCAGCCAAGAACCCCCGGGACAGGGGGTGAATGAGCAGTTCTTC.

CDR3 sequence: CASSWDRNSPEAFF. CDR3 sequence (DNA): TGCGCCAGCAGCTGGGACAGGAACTCCCCTGAAGCTTTCTTT. The J gene is TRBJ1-1, the V gene TRBV5-1; 8 bases align to TRBD1. CDR1 is SGHRS and CDR2 is YFSETQ in the germline V gene. The CDR3 has 14 amino acids. The junction had 7 bases not matched to a gene; V was cut back by 3 bases and J by 6 bases.

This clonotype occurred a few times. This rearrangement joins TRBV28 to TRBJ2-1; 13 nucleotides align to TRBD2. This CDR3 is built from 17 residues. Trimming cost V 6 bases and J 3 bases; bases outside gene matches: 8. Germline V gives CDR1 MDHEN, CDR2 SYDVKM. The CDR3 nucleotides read TGTGCCAGCAGCCCTACGGGACTAGCGGGACTCTACAATGAGCAGTTCTTC. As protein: CASSPTGLAGLYNEQFF.

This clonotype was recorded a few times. The CDR3 loop is CASSLAWDTQYF. DNA for the CDR3: TGCGCCAGCAGCTTGGCCTGGGATACGCAGTATTTT. J is TRBJ2-3 and V is TRBV5-1; no reliable D call. The germline V and J ends were trimmed by 0 bases and 6 bases, with 5 bases remaining between them. The CDR3 runs 12 residues. Germline CDR1 is SGHRS and CDR2 is YFSETQ.

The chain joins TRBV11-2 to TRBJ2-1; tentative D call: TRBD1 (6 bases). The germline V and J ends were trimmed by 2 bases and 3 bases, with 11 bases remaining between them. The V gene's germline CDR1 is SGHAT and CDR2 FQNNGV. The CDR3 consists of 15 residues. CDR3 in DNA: TGTGCCAGCAGCTTACAGGGGATCGTCTACAATGAGCAGTTCTTC. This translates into CASSLQGIVYNEQFF.

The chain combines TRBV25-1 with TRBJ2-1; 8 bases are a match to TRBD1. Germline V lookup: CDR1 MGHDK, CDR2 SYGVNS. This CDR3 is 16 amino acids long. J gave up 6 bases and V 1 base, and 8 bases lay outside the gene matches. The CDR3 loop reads CASSESGRGLANEQFF. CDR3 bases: TGTGCCAGCAGTGAATCGGGCAGGGGGCTTGCCAATGAGCAGTTCTTC.

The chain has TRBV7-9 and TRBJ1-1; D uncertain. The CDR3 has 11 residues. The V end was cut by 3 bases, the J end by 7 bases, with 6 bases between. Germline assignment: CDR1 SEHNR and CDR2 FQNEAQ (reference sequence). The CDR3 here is CASSLRIEAFF. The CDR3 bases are TGTGCCAGCAGCTTGCGGATTGAAGCTTTCTTT.

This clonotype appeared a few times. This CDR3 is CASSYSDNQGYEQYF. CDR3 nucleotide sequence: TGTGCCAGCAGTTACTCGGACAACCAAGGCTACGAGCAGTACTTC. The V gene is TRBV6-5, the J gene TRBJ2-7, with D possibly TRBD1 on 5 matching bases. V was pared by 0 bases and J by 3 bases, with 12 bases between. CDR1 is MNHEY, CDR2 SVGAGI, per germline. The CDR3 consists of 15 residues.

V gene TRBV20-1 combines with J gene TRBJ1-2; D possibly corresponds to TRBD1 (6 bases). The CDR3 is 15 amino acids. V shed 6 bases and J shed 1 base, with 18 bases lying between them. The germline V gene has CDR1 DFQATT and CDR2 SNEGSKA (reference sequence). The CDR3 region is CSAAPLRGLNYGYTF. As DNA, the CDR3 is TGCAGTGCCGCCCCCCTCAGGGGCCTTAACTATGGCTACACCTTC.

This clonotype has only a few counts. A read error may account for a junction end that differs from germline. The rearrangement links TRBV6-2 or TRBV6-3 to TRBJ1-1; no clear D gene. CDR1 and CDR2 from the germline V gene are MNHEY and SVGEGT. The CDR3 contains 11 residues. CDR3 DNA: TGTGCCAGCAGATTATCAAGAGAAGTTTTCTTT. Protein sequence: CASRLSREVFF.

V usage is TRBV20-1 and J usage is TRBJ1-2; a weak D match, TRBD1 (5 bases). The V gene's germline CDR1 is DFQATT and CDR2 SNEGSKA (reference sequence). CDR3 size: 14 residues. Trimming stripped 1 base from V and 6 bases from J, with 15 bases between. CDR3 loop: CSARAKGSNHGYTF. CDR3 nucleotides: TGCAGTGCTAGAGCCAAGGGGTCGAACCATGGCTACACCTTC.

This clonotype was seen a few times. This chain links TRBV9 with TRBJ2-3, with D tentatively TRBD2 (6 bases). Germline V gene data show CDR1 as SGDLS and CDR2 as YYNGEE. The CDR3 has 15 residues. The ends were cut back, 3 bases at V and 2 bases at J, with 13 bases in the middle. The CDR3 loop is CASSARDGPTDTQYF. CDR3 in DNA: TGTGCCAGCAGCGCGCGGGACGGCCCCACAGATACGCAGTATTTT.

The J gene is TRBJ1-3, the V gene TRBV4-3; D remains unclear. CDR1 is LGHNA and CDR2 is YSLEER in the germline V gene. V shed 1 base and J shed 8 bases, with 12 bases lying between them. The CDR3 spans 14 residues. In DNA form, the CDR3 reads TGCGCCAGCAGCCAAGCATCCCGGGAGGACACCATATATTTT. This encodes CASSQASREDTIYF.

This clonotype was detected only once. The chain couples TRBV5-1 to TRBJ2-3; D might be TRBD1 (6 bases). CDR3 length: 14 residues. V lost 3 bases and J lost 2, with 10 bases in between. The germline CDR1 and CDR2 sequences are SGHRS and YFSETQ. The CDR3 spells CASSSRTATDTQYF. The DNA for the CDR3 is TGCGCCAGCAGCTCTAGGACAGCCACAGATACGCAGTATTTT.

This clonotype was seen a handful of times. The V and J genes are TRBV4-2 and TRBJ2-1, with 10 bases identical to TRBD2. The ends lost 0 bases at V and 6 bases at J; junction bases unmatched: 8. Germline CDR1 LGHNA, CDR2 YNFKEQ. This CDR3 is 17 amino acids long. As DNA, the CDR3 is TGTGCCAGCAGCCAAGATCGGAGCGGGGGGGCAAGCAATGAGCAGTTCTTC. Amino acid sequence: CASSQDRSGGASNEQFF.

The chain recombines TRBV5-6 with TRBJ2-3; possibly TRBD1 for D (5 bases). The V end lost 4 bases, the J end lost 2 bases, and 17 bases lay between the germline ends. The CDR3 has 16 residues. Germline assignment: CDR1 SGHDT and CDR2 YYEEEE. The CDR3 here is CASSRNAGKPTDTQYF. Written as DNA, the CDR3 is TGTGCCAGCAGCAGGAATGCAGGGAAGCCCACAGATACGCAGTATTTT. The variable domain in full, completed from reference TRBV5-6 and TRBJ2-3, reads DAGVTQSPTHLIKTRGQQVTLRCSPKSGHDTVSWYQQALGQGPQFIFQYYEEEERQRGNFPDRFSGHQFPNYSSELNVNALLLGDSALYLCASSRNAGKPTDTQYFGPGTRLTVL.

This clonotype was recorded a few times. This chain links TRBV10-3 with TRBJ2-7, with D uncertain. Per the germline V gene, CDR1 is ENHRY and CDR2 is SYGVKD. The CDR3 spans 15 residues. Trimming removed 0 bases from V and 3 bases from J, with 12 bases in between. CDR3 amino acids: CAISESNGEGYEQYF. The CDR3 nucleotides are TGTGCCATCAGTGAGTCGAATGGGGAAGGCTACGAGCAGTACTTC.

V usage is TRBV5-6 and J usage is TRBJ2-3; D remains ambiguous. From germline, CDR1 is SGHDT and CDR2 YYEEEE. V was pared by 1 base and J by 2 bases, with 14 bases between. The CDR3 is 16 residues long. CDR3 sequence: CASSLTVRLYTDTQYF. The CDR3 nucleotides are TGTGCCAGCAGCTTGACGGTCAGACTCTACACAGATACGCAGTATTTT.

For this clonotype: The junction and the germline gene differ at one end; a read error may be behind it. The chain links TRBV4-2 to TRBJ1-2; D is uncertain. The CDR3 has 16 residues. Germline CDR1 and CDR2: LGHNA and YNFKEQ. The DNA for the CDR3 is TGTGCCAACAGCCCAGAGAGCGGACGGGGAAACTATGGCTACACCTTC. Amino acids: CANSPESGRGNYGYTF.

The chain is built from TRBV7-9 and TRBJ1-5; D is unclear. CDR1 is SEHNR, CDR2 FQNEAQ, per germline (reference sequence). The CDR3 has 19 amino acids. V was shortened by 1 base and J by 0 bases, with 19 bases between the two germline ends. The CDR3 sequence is CASSLGHAAVKSSNQPQHF. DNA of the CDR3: TGTGCCAGCAGCTTAGGGCATGCGGCGGTCAAATCTAGCAATCAGCCCCAGCATTTT.

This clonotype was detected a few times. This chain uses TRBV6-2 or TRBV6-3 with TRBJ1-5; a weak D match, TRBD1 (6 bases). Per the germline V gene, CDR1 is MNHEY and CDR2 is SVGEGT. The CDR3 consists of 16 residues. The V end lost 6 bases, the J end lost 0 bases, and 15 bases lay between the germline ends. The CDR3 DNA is TGTGCCAGCAGGCCCCCAGGGGACTATAGCAATCAGCCCCAGCATTTT. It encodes CASRPPGDYSNQPQHF.

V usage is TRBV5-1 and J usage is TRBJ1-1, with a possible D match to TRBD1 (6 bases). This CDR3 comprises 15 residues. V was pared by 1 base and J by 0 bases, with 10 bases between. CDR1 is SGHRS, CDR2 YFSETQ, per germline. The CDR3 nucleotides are TGCGCCAGCAGCTTGTTCACAGGGATGAACACTGAAGCTTTCTTT. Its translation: CASSLFTGMNTEAFF.

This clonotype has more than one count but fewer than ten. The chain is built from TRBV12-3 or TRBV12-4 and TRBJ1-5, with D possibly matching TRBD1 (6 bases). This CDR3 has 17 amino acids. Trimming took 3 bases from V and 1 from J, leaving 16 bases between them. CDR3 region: CASSLDSFWESNQPQHF. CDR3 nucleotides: TGTGCCAGCAGTTTGGACAGTTTTTGGGAAAGCAATCAGCCCCAGCATTTT.